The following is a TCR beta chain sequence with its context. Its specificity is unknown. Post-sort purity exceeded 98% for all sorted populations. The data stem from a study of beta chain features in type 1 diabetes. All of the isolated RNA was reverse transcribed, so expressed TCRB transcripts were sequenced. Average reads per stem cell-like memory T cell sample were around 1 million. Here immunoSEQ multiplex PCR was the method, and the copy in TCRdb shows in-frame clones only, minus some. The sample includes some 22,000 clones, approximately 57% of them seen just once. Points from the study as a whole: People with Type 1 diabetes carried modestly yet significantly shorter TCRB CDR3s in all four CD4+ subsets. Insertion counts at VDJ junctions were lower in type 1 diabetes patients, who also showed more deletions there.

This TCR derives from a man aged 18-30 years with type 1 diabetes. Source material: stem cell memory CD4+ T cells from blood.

The CDR3 nucleotides read TGTGCCACCAGCAGGAGGGATACGTCCTACGAGCAGTACTTC. Translating it yields CATSRRDTSYEQYF. The chain couples TRBV15 to TRBJ2-7; TRBD2 is a possible D gene (5 bases). CDR3 length equals 14 residues. The germline V gene encodes CDR1 LNHNV and CDR2 YYDKDF (reference sequence). With 3 bases removed from V and 1 base from J, the gap between germline ends came to 10 bases.